The 22 T cell receptor beta chains below all came from one sample that was sequenced in a study of cytomegalovirus exposure and HLA in healthy donors. Primers: 60 Vbeta forward and 13 Jbeta reverse. Sequenced by immunoSEQ multiplex PCR; TCRdb stores in-frame clones only, minus some. The sample yields about 78,000 clones, approximately 77% seen once. The specimen sequenced was PBMCs. These TCRs come from a middle-aged woman in good health and CMV-seropositive.

The V call is TRBV10-1, the J call TRBJ1-3; the match to TRBD1 covers 8 bases. V dropped 10 bases and J dropped 0; count of bases not matched to a gene: 17. Germline V CDR1 and CDR2: WNHNN, SYGVQD (reference sequence). The CDR3 runs to 18 residues. CDR3: CAIPLLGQGLHSGNTIYF. In nucleotides, the CDR3 is TGCGCCATCCCCCTATTAGGACAGGGCCTTCACTCTGGAAACACCATATATTTT.

This clone was observed a few times. The J gene is TRBJ2-7, the V gene TRBV9, with TRBD1 identical over 10 bases. This CDR3 comprises 15 residues. V shed 3 bases and J 3 bases; nucleotides not matched to a gene: 6. CDR1 SGDLS and CDR2 YYNGEE come from the germline V gene. The CDR3 nucleotides read TGTGCCAGCAGCGCCTCCGGGACAGGGGTCTACGAGCAGTACTTC. Encoded protein: CASSASGTGVYEQYF.

The chain has TRBV10-3 and TRBJ1-5; 11 positions match TRBD1. Germline values: CDR1 ENHRY, CDR2 SYGVKD. V shed 4 bases and J 7 bases; nucleotides not matched to a gene: 6. The CDR3 covers 15 residues. The CDR3 region has the DNA TGTGCCATCAGTGTCGGACAGGGGGCAAACCAGCCCCAGCATTTT. Amino acid sequence: CAISVGQGANQPQHF.

This chain joins TRBV19 and TRBJ1-1; a weak D match, TRBD1 (6 bases). The V gene lost 9 bases and the J gene lost 5 bases, with 16 bases spanning the gap. From germline, CDR1 is LNHDA and CDR2 SQIVND (reference sequence). The CDR3 consists of 13 residues. CDR3 sequence: CASSGGAGTEAFF. As DNA, the CDR3 is TGTGCCAGCTCCGGGGGGGCCGGGACTGAAGCTTTCTTT.

J is TRBJ2-5 and V is TRBV5-1; 7 positions match TRBD1. V was pared by 0 bases and J by 3 bases, with 8 bases of the junction left unmatched. Germline V lookup: CDR1 SGHRS, CDR2 YFSETQ. The CDR3 loop spans 16 amino acids. The DNA for the CDR3 is TGCGCCAGCAGCTTGGATTCAGGGACAGTAAAAGAGACCCAGTACTTC. Residues: CASSLDSGTVKETQYF. Full variable domain (rest looked up from reference TRBV5-1 and TRBJ2-5): KAGVTQTPRYLIKTRGQQVTLSCSPISGHRSVSWYQQTPGQGLQFLFEYFSETQRNKGNFPGRFSGRQFSNSRSEMNVSTLELGDSALYLCASSLDSGTVKETQYFGPGTRLLVL.

This clone was observed a few times. DNA for the CDR3: TGTGCCAGCAGTGAATCCCAAATTGGCTACACCTTC. Its protein is CASSESQIGYTF. The V call is TRBV2, the J call TRBJ1-2, with D hard to call. The germline V and J ends were trimmed by 2 bases and 7 bases, with 8 bases remaining between them. The CDR3 is 12 residues long. Germline loops: CDR1 SNHLY, CDR2 FYNNEI.

The chain recombines TRBV7-2 with TRBJ2-7, with TRBD2 matching over 7 bases. CDR1 and CDR2 from the germline V gene are SGHTA and FQGNSA. The J segment lost 0 bases and the V segment lost 5 bases, leaving 10 bases of the junction unmatched. The CDR3 loop spans 16 amino acids. The CDR3 DNA reads as TGTGCCAGCAGCCGATTGGGGGGAGGGGTCTCCTACGAGCAGTACTTC. This sequence encodes CASSRLGGGVSYEQYF.

There are a few counts of this clone. The rearrangement links TRBV7-9 to TRBJ2-1; D is possibly TRBD1 (5 bases). The ends were cut back, 5 bases at V and 5 bases at J, with 10 bases in the middle. The CDR3 runs to 13 residues. The germline gives CDR1 SEHNR, CDR2 FQNEAQ (reference sequence). This CDR3 reads CASSRQTDNEQFF. The DNA of the CDR3 is TGTGCCAGCAGCCGACAGACCGACAATGAGCAGTTCTTC.

The rearrangement joins TRBV2 to TRBJ1-2, with 9 nucleotides matching TRBD1. This CDR3 has 15 amino acids. The germline V gene has CDR1 SNHLY and CDR2 FYNNEI. Trimming cost V 6 bases and J 2 bases; bases outside gene matches: 7. CDR3 sequence reads: CASRPGTGINYGYTF. DNA for the CDR3: TGTGCCAGCAGACCCGGGACAGGGATAAACTATGGCTACACCTTC.

The V and J genes are TRBV28 and TRBJ1-2; D remains ambiguous. V lost 2 bases and J lost 3, with 7 bases in between. Germline CDR1 and CDR2: MDHEN and SYDVKM. The CDR3 is made up of 13 amino acids. Here the CDR3 DNA reads TGTGCCAGCAGTTTAGGGAGGGACTATGGCTACACCTTC. This gives the protein CASSLGRDYGYTF.

The chain recombines TRBV6-1 with TRBJ1-2; D remains ambiguous. This CDR3 is built from 14 residues. CDR1 and CDR2 (germline): MNHNS, SASEGT. V was clipped by 2 bases and J by 4 bases, with 11 bases between them. This CDR3 reads CASSETPPSYGYTF. Written as DNA, the CDR3 is TGTGCCAGCAGTGAAACTCCCCCCTCCTATGGCTACACCTTC.

The chain is built from TRBV7-9 and TRBJ1-2, with TRBD1 identical over 9 bases. Germline trimming cut 5 bases from V and 2 bases from J; bases unmatched to any gene: 9. CDR1 and CDR2 (germline): SEHNR, FQNEAQ (reference sequence). The CDR3 spans 16 residues. The chain's CDR3 is CASSRGTGSENYGYTF. The CDR3 nucleotides read TGTGCCAGCAGCCGAGGGACAGGGAGTGAGAACTATGGCTACACCTTC.

This sequence joins TRBV18 and TRBJ2-5, with a possible D match to TRBD2 (6 bases). The CDR3 totals 13 residues. V was cut by 3 bases and J by 4 bases, with 9 bases left in between. Germline assignment: CDR1 KGHSH and CDR2 LQKENI. CDR3 amino acids: CASSPVGGETQYF. CDR3 bases: TGTGCCAGCTCACCCGTCGGGGGAGAGACCCAGTACTTC.

The J gene is TRBJ1-1, the V gene TRBV9; the D is unclear. Germline V lookup: CDR1 SGDLS, CDR2 YYNGEE. This CDR3 has 14 amino acids. V lost 0 bases to trimming and J lost 0 bases, with 6 bases between them. CDR3 sequence: CASSVGPMNTEAFF. CDR3 nucleotides: TGTGCCAGCAGCGTAGGCCCTATGAACACTGAAGCTTTCTTT.

Remarks on this clone: An end of the junction does not agree with germline; a read error may underlie this. This rearrangement joins TRBV30 to TRBJ1-2, with TRBD1 identical over 7 bases. The CDR3 spans 14 residues. CDR1 and CDR2 from the germline V gene are GTSNPN and SVGIG (reference sequence). The CDR3 DNA reads as TGTGCCTGGGCGAGACAGGGTCTCTCCTATGGCTACCCCTTC. Its protein is CAWARQGLSYGYPF.

This clone came up a few times. This chain connects TRBV6-6 to TRBJ2-3, with D perhaps TRBD1 (6 bases). The CDR3 covers 13 residues. V was cut by 8 bases and J by 5 bases, with 14 bases left in between. The V gene's germline CDR1 is MNHNY and CDR2 SVGAGI (reference sequence). The CDR3 sequence is CASQTDSGDTQYF. In nucleotides, the CDR3 is TGTGCCAGCCAAACGGACAGTGGAGATACGCAGTATTTT.

There are a few counts of this clone. The chain recombines TRBV30 with TRBJ1-1, with D tentatively TRBD1 (5 bases). The CDR3 runs to 14 residues. Trimming removed 3 bases at V and 5 bases at J, with 16 bases between. Germline V gene data show CDR1 as GTSNPN and CDR2 as SVGIG (reference sequence). DNA of the CDR3: TGTGCCTGGAGCCGTGGGGAGGGGCATACTGAAGCTTTCTTT. Its translation: CAWSRGEGHTEAFF. The full variable domain, with the rest looked up from reference TRBV30 and TRBJ1-1, is SQTIHQWPATLVQPVGSPLSLECTVEGTSNPNLYWYRQAAGRGLQLLFYSVGIGQISSEVPQNLSASRPQDRQFILSSKKLLLSDSGFYLCAWSRGEGHTEAFFGQGTRLTVV.

This clone has just a few counts. This chain links TRBV7-9 with TRBJ1-1; possible D gene TRBD1, 5 bases. CDR1 and CDR2 from the germline V gene are SEHNR and FQNEAQ (reference sequence). The CDR3 is 12 amino acids. Trimming cost V 6 bases and J 8 bases, with 13 bases left between them. CDR3 residues: CASRRGGIEAFF. DNA of the CDR3: TGTGCCAGCAGGCGGGGGGGGATAGAAGCTTTCTTT.

This clone was picked up a small number of times. The V call is TRBV6-5, the J call TRBJ1-1; 9 bases are shared with TRBD1. With V trimmed by 6 bases and J by 4 bases, 6 bases remained unmatched. Per germline, CDR1 MNHEY and CDR2 SVGAGI. The CDR3 is 14 amino acids. The CDR3 nucleotides read TGTGCCAGCAGGATAACAGGGGGCGTCACTGAAGCTTTCTTT. Translated: CASRITGGVTEAFF.

This clone was seen more than once but under ten times. This chain uses TRBV19 with TRBJ1-1, with a possible D match to TRBD1 (6 bases). Germline V gene data show CDR1 as LNHDA and CDR2 as SQIVND (reference sequence). Trimming left V 8 bases short and J 9 bases short, with 16 bases between. The CDR3 sequence is 12 residues long. The CDR3 coding sequence is TGTGCCAGTTTACTAGGACAGAGTAAAGCTTTCTTT. This gives the protein CASLLGQSKAFF.

The genes are TRBV7-6 and TRBJ1-6, with D uncertain. CDR3 length: 16 amino acids. CDR1 is SGHVS and CDR2 is FNYEAQ in the germline V gene. Deletions cut 5 bases from V and 5 bases from J, with 16 bases between. This chain's CDR3 is CASSLASGGNNSPLHF. The CDR3 coding sequence is TGTGCCAGCAGCCTGGCCTCGGGTGGAAATAATTCACCCCTCCACTTT.

This sequence joins TRBV2 and TRBJ2-7, with D unclear. V was pared by 5 bases and J by 0 bases, with 5 bases between. In germline, CDR1 is SNHLY, CDR2 FYNNEI. This CDR3 spans 12 amino acids. The CDR3 DNA reads TGTGCCAGCAGTTCCAGCTCCTACGAGCAGTACTTC. Translated, it gives CASSSSSYEQYF.